Below, 12 T cell receptor beta chains from the same sample are listed, as sequenced in a study of cytomegalovirus exposure and HLA in healthy donors. Sequencing used immunoSEQ multiplex PCR; TCRdb keeps in-frame clones, though not all of them. The sample yields 160,000 or so clones, 70% to 90% seen once. Input material: PBMCs. The receptors derive from a man aged 25-45 years in good health and CMV-seropositive.

The chain couples TRBV27 to TRBJ1-6; D is perhaps TRBD1 (6 bases). Germline V lookup: CDR1 MNHEY, CDR2 SMNVEV (reference sequence). The length of the CDR3 is 15 residues. Trimming took 0 bases from V and 3 from J, leaving 6 bases between them. CDR3 amino acids: CASSLSRGYNSPLHF. DNA of the CDR3: TGTGCCAGCAGTTTATCCAGGGGCTATAATTCACCCCTCCACTTT.

The genes are TRBV6-1 and TRBJ1-1; D may be TRBD1 (6 bases). V was shortened by 10 bases and J by 5 bases, with 23 bases between the two germline ends. From germline, CDR1 is MNHNS and CDR2 SASEGT. The CDR3 is 15 residues long. The CDR3 DNA reads as TGTGCCACCCTACCGATCCGGGGGGCTCGAACTGAAGCTTTCTTT. Its protein is CATLPIRGARTEAFF.

The rearrangement links TRBV7-9 to TRBJ1-1; D unclear. The CDR3 contains 13 residues. The V and J ends lost 6 bases and 0 bases respectively, with 8 bases between them. Germline V gives CDR1 SEHNR, CDR2 FQNEAQ (reference sequence). The CDR3 nucleotides read TGTGCCAGCAGAACGGGAATGAACACTGAAGCTTTCTTT. Translated, it gives CASRTGMNTEAFF.

The gene calls are TRBV19 and TRBJ1-1; no firm D call. The V gene lost 5 bases and the J gene lost 1 base, with 14 bases spanning the gap. This CDR3 is built from 15 residues. Germline CDR1 reads LNHDA; CDR2 reads SQIVND (reference sequence). Here the CDR3 reads CASSPRLDSNTEAFF. The CDR3 DNA sequence: TGTGCCAGTAGTCCCCGCCTGGACTCGAACACTGAAGCTTTCTTT.

CDR3 residues: CSVGLFTQETQYF. The CDR3 DNA reads TGCAGCGTTGGACTGTTCACTCAAGAGACCCAGTACTTC. The chain links TRBV29-1 to TRBJ2-5; D gene unclear. Per the germline V gene, CDR1 is SQVTM and CDR2 is ANQGSEA. Between the trimmed V and J ends, which lost 4 bases and 2 bases, there was a span of 11 bases. CDR3 length equals 13 residues.

The count of this clone is one. The chain uses TRBV7-2 and TRBJ1-2, with 7 bases lining up with TRBD1. Germline V lookup: CDR1 SGHTA, CDR2 FQGNSA. J lost 5 bases, V lost 5 bases, and 5 bases had no gene match. The CDR3 covers 13 residues. In DNA form, the CDR3 reads TGTGCCAGCAGCCCGCCGACAGGGTATGGCTACACCTTC. Its protein is CASSPPTGYGYTF.

The genes are TRBV18 and TRBJ2-3; D is possibly TRBD2 (5 bases). The ends were cut back, 6 bases at V and 7 bases at J, with 17 bases in the middle. Germline CDR1 and CDR2: KGHSH and LQKENI. This CDR3 is 14 amino acids long. CDR3 sequence reads: CASSPDSRSHTQYF. Here the CDR3 DNA reads TGTGCCAGCTCCCCGGACTCTAGGTCCCATACGCAGTATTTT. The whole variable domain, filled in from reference TRBV18 and TRBJ2-3, reads NAGVMQNPRHLVRRRGQEARLRCSPMKGHSHVYWYRQLPEEGLKFMVYLQKENIIDESGMPKERFSAEFPKEGPSILRIQQVVRGDSAAYFCASSPDSRSHTQYFGPGTRLTVL.

This clone was found a few times. The rearrangement uses TRBV7-3 and TRBJ2-7; 7 bases match TRBD2. The trim removed 5 bases at V and 3 bases at J, leaving 4 bases unmatched. CDR1 is SGHTA, CDR2 FQGTGA, per germline. The CDR3 covers 13 residues. The CDR3 nucleotides are TGTGCCAGCAGCGCCGGCGGGGGCTACGAGCAGTACTTC. It codes for CASSAGGGYEQYF. The full variable domain, with the rest looked up from reference TRBV7-3 and TRBJ2-7, is GAGVSQTPSNKVTEKGKYVELRCDPISGHTALYWYRQSLGQGPEFLIYFQGTGAADDSGLPNDRFFAVRPEGSVSTLKIQRTERGDSAVYLCASSAGGGYEQYFGPGTRLTVT.

The J gene is TRBJ1-3, the V gene TRBV2; tentatively, D is TRBD1 (5 bases). This CDR3 has 15 residues. The germline gives CDR1 SNHLY, CDR2 FYNNEI. The V and J ends lost 2 bases and 2 bases respectively, with 10 bases between them. CDR3 in amino acids: CASSEQGPPGNTIYF. The CDR3 region has the DNA TGTGCCAGCAGTGAACAGGGCCCCCCTGGAAACACCATATATTTT. Drawing the rest from reference TRBV2 and TRBJ1-3, the complete variable domain is EPEVTQTPSHQVTQMGQEVILRCVPISNHLYFYWYRQILGQKVEFLVSFYNNEISEKSEIFDDQFSVERPDGSNFTLKIRSTKLEDSAMYFCASSEQGPPGNTIYFGEGSWLTVV.

The chain uses TRBV29-1 and TRBJ2-3; 9 bases map to TRBD2. Per the germline V gene, CDR1 is SQVTM and CDR2 is ANQGSEA. V was pared by 4 bases and J by 0 bases, with 5 bases of the junction left unmatched. CDR3 length equals 15 residues. The CDR3 coding sequence is TGCAGCGTTGCCGCCCTAGCGGGGAGCACAGATACGCAGTATTTT. It specifies CSVAALAGSTDTQYF.

Written as DNA, the CDR3 is TGTGCCAGCAGTTCCTTATCGACTTACGAGCAGTACTTC. The encoded protein is CASSSLSTYEQYF. The J gene is TRBJ2-7, the V gene TRBV27; D gene uncertain. The CDR3 covers 13 residues. Trimming cost V 4 bases and J 4 bases, with 11 bases left between them. Germline loops: CDR1 MNHEY, CDR2 SMNVEV (reference sequence).

This rearrangement joins TRBV19 to TRBJ2-2, with D maybe TRBD1 (5 bases). This CDR3 has 13 amino acids. V was cut by 5 bases and J by 7 bases, with 11 bases left in between. Per the germline V gene, CDR1 is LNHDA and CDR2 is SQIVND (reference sequence). In DNA form, the CDR3 reads TGTGCCAGTAGTCGACAGTCCGTCGGGGAGCTGTTTTTT. This codes for CASSRQSVGELFF.